The subject of this entry is one TCR beta chain. No antigen is known for it. Via MiXCR, TCRdb re-called the RT-PCR reads, giving one row per CDR3 protein. The repertoire has approximately 500,000 distinct CDR3 sequences, over 10% of them found once; the top ten carry less than 15%. With 3 bases clipped from V and 1 base from J, the junction kept 6 bases outside the gene matches. This CDR3 region has 15 residues. Looked up from germline, CDR1 is DFQATT and CDR2 is SNEGSKA (reference sequence). This record comes from a study of response to subunit inactivated influenza vaccine. Findings of the study overall: The authors proposed limited new T cell recruitment per seasonal influenza vaccination.

The specimen was PBMCs from blood, collected 40 to 50 days after vaccination. The source of this sequence is a man in his forties or fifties who received an inactivated influenza vaccine. V gene TRBV20-1 combines with J gene TRBJ1-2; TRBD1 matches at 9 bases. The CDR3 loop is CSARGRDRDNYGYTF. The CDR3 DNA reads as TGCAGTGCTAGGGGCCGGGACAGGGATAACTATGGCTACACCTTC.